This TCR beta chain was sequenced in a study of T cells in Graves' hyperthyroidism and ophthalmopathy. Study-level results: Using 13 V-J features, a model discriminated ophthalmopathy from stable hyperthyroidism. In the blood, most expanded thyroid clonotypes above 0.001 appeared as well.

Amplification targeted TCR beta CDR3 regions from RNA transcripts. First-round RT-PCR targeting the TCR CDR3 was performed with the HTBI primer set. TCRdb processed the multiplex PCR reads anew with MiXCR; each CDR3 protein has one entry. This sample yields a few hundred thousand distinct CDR3 sequences, of which more than 45% are seen a single time; more than 7% belongs to the top ten. The CDR3 is made up of 14 amino acids. Trimming took off 4 bases at V and 0 bases at J, with 8 bases between the two ends. CDR1 and CDR2 from the germline V gene are SEHNR and FQNEAQ (reference sequence). Patients counted as stable if ophthalmopathy did not develop within 18 months. Every diagnosis used clinical symptoms, serum thyroxine and TRAb, thyroid ultrasound and orbital computed tomography. This clonotype occurred a few times. Its matching antigen is unknown.

Sequenced material: peripheral blood or thyroid tissue (not recorded which). This sequence joins TRBV7-9 and TRBJ2-3, with a tentative D call TRBD1 (5 bases). The TCR was taken from a woman younger than 35 with Graves' hyperthyroidism. The CDR3 coding sequence is TGTGCCAGCAGCTCTCGGACAAGCACAGATACGCAGTATTTT. Translating gives CASSSRTSTDTQYF.